Shown below are 6 T cell receptor beta chains from a single sample sequenced in a study of T cell responses to AZD1222 COVID-19 vaccine. The table came from immunoSEQ multiplex PCR; TCRdb's copy has only in-frame clones and leaves some out. The sample includes more than 75,000 clones, approximately 83% of them seen just once. Source: peripheral blood, taken 28 days after the second AZD1222 dose. Receptor source: an adult who received the AZD1222 COVID-19 vaccine.

J is TRBJ2-7 and V is TRBV14, with D perhaps matching TRBD2 (6 bases). This CDR3 comprises 14 residues. Trimming left V 1 base short and J 3 bases short, with 10 bases between. CDR1 is SGHDN and CDR2 is FVKESK in the germline V gene. Here the CDR3 DNA reads TGTGCCAGCAGCCAAGTAATCGGGGGCTACGAGCAGTACTTC. Amino acids: CASSQVIGGYEQYF.

The chain uses TRBV9 and TRBJ2-6; TRBD2 aligns across 8 bases. The CDR3 totals 17 residues. The V gene's germline CDR1 is SGDLS and CDR2 YYNGEE. V trimming: 0 bases; J trimming: 4 bases; junction bases outside the gene matches: 6. The CDR3 here is CASSVAGGPSGANVLTF. Here the CDR3 DNA reads TGTGCCAGCAGCGTAGCGGGAGGGCCATCCGGGGCCAACGTCCTGACTTTC.

The chain recombines TRBV9 with TRBJ2-7; 8 bases map to TRBD2. Trimming took 0 bases from V and 6 from J; bases not matched to a gene: 5. Germline assignment: CDR1 SGDLS and CDR2 YYNGEE. The CDR3 is 14 residues long. CDR3 sequence: CASSVAAGAVEQYF. The DNA for the CDR3 is TGTGCCAGCAGCGTAGCAGCGGGAGCAGTCGAGCAGTACTTC.

The V and J genes are TRBV6-5 and TRBJ1-2; the match to TRBD1 covers 9 bases. V was clipped by 4 bases and J by 2 bases; unmatched bases: 8. Germline-derived CDR1 and CDR2 are MNHEY and SVGAGI. The CDR3 totals 16 residues. Here the CDR3 reads CASSSPSGTGNYGYTF. CDR3 bases: TGTGCCAGCAGTTCCCCCTCAGGGACAGGGAACTATGGCTACACCTTC.

CDR3: CSARGPGGLFF. The CDR3 bases are TGCAGTGCTAGAGGACCGGGAGGGCTGTTTTTT. The V gene is TRBV20-1, the J gene TRBJ2-2; 7 nucleotides agree with TRBD2. The V gene's germline CDR1 is DFQATT and CDR2 SNEGSKA (reference sequence). CDR3 length equals 11 residues. The V gene end was trimmed by 1 base and the J gene end by 13 bases; junction bases not matched to a gene: 3.

CDR3 coding DNA: TGTGCCAGCAGCTTAGGACATGGGGGGACAGGGGGCCAGGTCACTGAAGCTTTCTTT. Its translation is CASSLGHGGTGGQVTEAFF. The rearrangement links TRBV7-8 to TRBJ1-1; 12 nucleotides agree with TRBD1. Germline V gene sequence: CDR1 SGHVS, CDR2 FQNEAQ. With V trimmed by 1 base and J by 4 bases, 13 bases remained unmatched. The CDR3 totals 19 residues.